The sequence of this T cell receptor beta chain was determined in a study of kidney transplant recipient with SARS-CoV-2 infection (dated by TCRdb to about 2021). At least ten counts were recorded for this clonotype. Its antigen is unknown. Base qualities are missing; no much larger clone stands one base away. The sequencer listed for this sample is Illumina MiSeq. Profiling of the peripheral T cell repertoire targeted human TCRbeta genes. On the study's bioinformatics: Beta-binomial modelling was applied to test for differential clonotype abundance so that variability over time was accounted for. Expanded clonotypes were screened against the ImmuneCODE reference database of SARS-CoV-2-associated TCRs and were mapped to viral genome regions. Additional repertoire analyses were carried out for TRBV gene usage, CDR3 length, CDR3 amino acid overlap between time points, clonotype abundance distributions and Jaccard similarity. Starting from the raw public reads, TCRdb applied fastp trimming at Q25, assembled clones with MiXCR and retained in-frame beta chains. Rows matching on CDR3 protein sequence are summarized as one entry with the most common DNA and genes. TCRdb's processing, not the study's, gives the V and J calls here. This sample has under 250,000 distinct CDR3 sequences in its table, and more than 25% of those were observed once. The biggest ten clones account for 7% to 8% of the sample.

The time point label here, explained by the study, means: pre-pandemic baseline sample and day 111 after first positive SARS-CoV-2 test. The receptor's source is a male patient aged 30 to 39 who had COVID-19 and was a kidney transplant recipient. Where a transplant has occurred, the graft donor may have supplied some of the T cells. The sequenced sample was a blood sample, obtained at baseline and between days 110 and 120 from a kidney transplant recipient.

The encoded CDR3 is CASSLGENTEAFF. The sequenced DNA: TGTGCCAGCAGTTTAGGAGAAAACACTGAAGCTTTCTTT. The sequence joins TRBV6-5 to TRBJ1-1, with no reliable assignment of the D segment. Trimming costs V 4 bases and J 2 bases, and their ends lie 8 bases apart. CDR1 and CDR2 are drawn from the germline V gene: MNHEY, SVGAGI. Taken from cysteine to phenylalanine, the CDR3 has 13 residues. Only the CDR3 DNA stays, 39 bases, in frame from base 1.